This TCR beta chain appears in the sequencing data of a study of vaccination and CD4 T cells after COVID-19. Treatment denoted: approximately nine-day PBMC culture with coronavirus spike peptide pools or control peptides (ViraFEST assay). Cultured CD4+ T cell DNA underwent sequencing with the Oncomine TCR Beta short-read assay. TCRdb processed the PCR reads anew with MiXCR; each CDR3 protein has one entry. The table includes 16,000 or so distinct CDR3 sequences, roughly 45% detected once. On this clonotype itself: Antigen: not known.

The CDR3 is made up of 14 amino acids. Germline V lookup: CDR1 KGHSH, CDR2 LQKENI. V lost 3 bases to trimming and J lost 6 bases; unmatched junction nucleotides: 7. The V and J genes are TRBV18 and TRBJ2-7; 8 bases fit TRBD1. Sample: CD4+ T cells from blood, cultured in vitro, taken after SARS-CoV-2 vaccination. The clonotype originates from a human donor who had recovered from COVID-19. CDR3 region: CASSPRDRSIEQYF. CDR3 coding DNA: TGTGCCAGCTCACCCAGGGACAGGTCAATCGAGCAGTACTTC.